This TCR beta chain was observed in a study of blood T cell repertoires in COVID-19 (dated by TCRdb to 2019 to 2021). Turning to the overall study: Samples from collaborators originated in the United States, Italy and Spain and spanned both the acute and convalescent phases of COVID-19. Sample metadata almost always included a de-identified subject ID, COVID-19 status, age in years and sex. Subjects who had been exposed to COVID-19, were actively infected with it, or had recovered from it provided the deeply sampled blood TCRbeta repertoires that made up the dataset. Where HLA class I and class II types were available, the types were taken from metadata supplied by the sample provider, not from assay-based typing. A freely available public database, intended as a resource for researchers studying the immune response to SARS-CoV-2, is where the repertoires were released. The prospective study material was composed of cDNA or gDNA derived from T cells, B-cell-depleted T cells, or PBMCs. Samples came from the ongoing ImmuneRACE study (first 160 participants) plus 1,254 subjects from 6 global collaborators. Study-level results and caveats: The amount of clinical and demographic metadata varied by source and participant and was provided uncurated.

Participants in the prospective study were enrolled through a virtual design, were aged roughly 18 to 90 years, and lived in 24 United States geographic areas. In the prospective study, cohorts were assigned on the basis of participant-reported clinical history obtained from a screening survey and a study questionnaire. Recovered participants in ImmuneRACE Cohort 3 were defined as having two consecutive negative NP/OP PCR tests, clearance from a healthcare professional, or resolution of symptoms. In the prospective study, whole blood, serum and a nasopharyngeal or oropharyngeal swab were collected from each participant by mobile phlebotomists. Over a roughly 2-month period, participants in the prospective study had the option of providing additional blood draws and questionnaires. Blood samples from the prospective study were shipped frozen or at room temperature prior to DNA extraction. Trimming leaves V shorter by 0 bases and J shorter by 3 bases, with the junction holding 10 bases beyond the gene matches. The CDR3 starts with the cysteine, ends with the phenylalanine, and has 17 residues. Just CDR3 DNA is preserved here, 51 bases in frame from base 1. CDR1 and CDR2 are read off the germline V gene (reference sequence) as LGHDT and YNNKEL.

For this clone: Its antigen specificity is not known. There are no base qualities to consult, and no much larger clone falls within one base.

TCRbeta CDR3 regions were amplified from genomic DNA by means of the immunoSEQ Assay, a bias-controlled multiplex PCR. The study's processing was this. The number of nucleated cells in each sample was estimated from the amplification of reference gene primers within the assay. To quantify the absolute abundance of each unique TCRbeta CDR3 rearrangement, sequence reads were collapsed and filtered. For each sample, productive Simpson clonality was calculated by taking the square root of Simpson's diversity index across productive rearrangements. TCRdb limited this immuneACCESS table to in-frame rearrangements with V and J called. A share of clones is missing; checked studies link under half to unresolved V genes, and the rest is unexplained. From that table come the V and J calls and clone size; the DNA was used to work out D and trimming. Present in this sample are under 200,000 clones, approximately 82% of which were seen just once. Jointly, the top ten make up approximately 18% of the sample.

The sequence links TRBV3-1 (or the pseudogene TRBV3-2) to TRBJ1-2; 7 nucleotides in the junction match TRBD1. Sequencing was carried out using PBMCs or T cells enriched from blood (not recorded which). The sequence derives from a man in his sixties who had recovered from COVID-19. The CDR3 corresponds to CASSQDLGQSSYYGYTF. The sequenced DNA: TGTGCCAGCAGCCAAGATCTGGGACAGTCATCCTACTATGGCTACACCTTC.